Below are 25 T cell receptor beta chains sequenced from a single sample in a study of cytomegalovirus exposure and HLA in healthy donors. In the PCR, 60 Vbeta and 13 Jbeta primers were used. TCRdb's copy holds only in-frame clones and misses some; the assay was immunoSEQ multiplex PCR. Counted here are approximately 110,000 clones, around 77% occurring once; the ten biggest clones make up around 13%. Sequenced material: PBMCs. These receptors were obtained from a woman in her thirties or forties in good health and CMV-seropositive.

The chain links TRBV7-3 to TRBJ2-1; weak D call: TRBD2 (6 bases). Germline V lookup: CDR1 SGHTA, CDR2 FQGTGA. CDR3 length: 13 amino acids. With 1 base removed from V and 7 bases from J, the gap between germline ends came to 8 bases. CDR3: CASSLSGGNEQFF. CDR3 nucleotide sequence: TGTGCCAGCAGCTTAAGCGGAGGGAATGAGCAGTTCTTC.

About this clone: Other DNA sequences from this sample encode an identical CDR3 as well. The V gene is TRBV7-9, the J gene TRBJ2-5, with 11 bases matching TRBD2. Germline V CDR1 and CDR2: SEHNR, FQNEAQ (reference sequence). CDR3 size: 15 residues. The junction had 7 bases not matched to a gene; V was cut back by 5 bases and J by 5 bases. For the CDR3, the DNA is TGTGCCAGCAGCCCTCCGGGACTAGCGGAGGAGACCCAGTACTTC. Encoded protein: CASSPPGLAEETQYF.

This sequence joins TRBV5-1 and TRBJ1-6, with a possible D match to TRBD1 (5 bases). Germline CDR1 SGHRS, CDR2 YFSETQ. This CDR3 has 14 residues. The V end was cut by 0 bases, the J end by 7 bases, with 8 bases between. CDR3 amino acids: CASSLVGGNSPLHF. DNA for the CDR3: TGCGCCAGCAGCTTGGTGGGGGGGAATTCACCCCTCCACTTT.

This clone appeared a few times. The gene calls are TRBV19 and TRBJ2-2; 9 nucleotides align to TRBD2. The germline V gene has CDR1 LNHDA and CDR2 SQIVND (reference sequence). J gave up 4 bases and V 8 bases, and 5 bases lay outside the gene matches. The CDR3 runs to 14 residues. CDR3: CASWGLAGTGELFF. Here the CDR3 DNA reads TGTGCCAGTTGGGGACTAGCTGGCACCGGGGAGCTGTTTTTT.

The chain is built from TRBV7-9 and TRBJ2-2; D call uncertain. The CDR3 totals 14 residues. V lost 5 bases and J 5 bases, leaving 12 bases between the germline ends. Per the germline V gene, CDR1 is SEHNR and CDR2 is FQNEAQ (reference sequence). CDR3 bases: TGTGCCAGCAGCGCCAACCTACGGACCGGGGAGCTGTTTTTT. Translation: CASSANLRTGELFF.

The chain couples TRBV4-2 to TRBJ1-2, with unresolved D. This CDR3 region has 13 residues. V lost 4 bases to trimming and J lost 5 bases, with 11 bases between them. Germline V lookup: CDR1 LGHNA, CDR2 YNFKEQ. CDR3 loop: CASSPTSQYGYTF. In nucleotides, the CDR3 is TGTGCCAGCAGCCCAACGAGCCAATATGGCTACACCTTC.

The chain links TRBV6-5 to TRBJ2-7; 7 positions match TRBD1. The CDR3 is made up of 13 amino acids. Germline values: CDR1 MNHEY, CDR2 SVGAGI. V gave up 6 bases and J gave up 5 bases; unmatched junction bases: 7. As DNA, the CDR3 is TGTGCCAGCAGCCTACAGGGGAAGGACGAGCAGTACTTC. Translated: CASSLQGKDEQYF.

This rearrangement joins TRBV6-5 to TRBJ2-1; 9 bases agree with TRBD2. Germline V gives CDR1 MNHEY, CDR2 SVGAGI. The CDR3 runs to 15 residues. After removal of 6 bases from V and 6 bases from J, the junction contained 9 bases not matched to a gene. The CDR3 here is CASRRGGKGPNEQFF. CDR3 nucleotides: TGTGCCAGCAGGCGGGGGGGGAAAGGACCCAATGAGCAGTTCTTC.

V and J are TRBV2 and TRBJ2-7; D ambiguous. CDR1 and CDR2 from the germline V gene are SNHLY and FYNNEI. Trimming took 3 bases from V and 3 from J, leaving 6 bases between them. The CDR3 runs 12 residues. This CDR3 is CASSDAGYEQYF. The CDR3 nucleotides read TGTGCCAGCAGTGATGCAGGCTACGAGCAGTACTTC.

V and J are TRBV6-6 and TRBJ1-4; D unclear. The germline V gene encodes CDR1 MNHNY and CDR2 SVGAGI (reference sequence). There are 12 residues in the CDR3. Between the trimmed V and J ends, which lost 6 bases and 3 bases, there was a span of 5 bases. The CDR3 DNA is TGTGCCAGCAGGGGAGCTAATGAAAAACTGTTTTTT. This translates into CASRGANEKLFF.

This rearrangement joins TRBV7-9 to TRBJ2-1; D remains ambiguous. Trimming took 2 bases from V and 9 from J, leaving 11 bases between them. The CDR3 covers 13 residues. In germline, CDR1 is SEHNR, CDR2 FQNEAQ (reference sequence). The CDR3 region is CASSLILPGEQFF. CDR3 DNA sequence: TGTGCCAGCAGCTTAATCCTCCCGGGTGAGCAGTTCTTC.

The chain carries TRBV4-1 and TRBJ2-5; the match to TRBD2 covers 11 bases. The end of the DNA fits TRBJ2-7 better, so the J call may be wrong. CDR3 length: 16 residues. CDR1 and CDR2 (germline): MGHRA, YSYEKL. The CDR3 region is CASSQRSGTSGYEQYF. Here the CDR3 DNA reads TGCGCCAGCAGCCAGAGATCCGGGACTAGCGGCTACGAGCAGTACTTC.

The rearrangement links TRBV5-1 to TRBJ1-1; TRBD1 matches at 8 bases. CDR3 size: 16 residues. Germline-derived CDR1 and CDR2 are SGHRS and YFSETQ. V dropped 4 bases and J dropped 4; count of bases not matched to a gene: 12. CDR3 sequence reads: CASSQMLGQGGTEAFF. The CDR3 bases are TGCGCCAGCAGCCAGATGCTAGGACAGGGAGGCACTGAAGCTTTCTTT.

This CDR3 is CASSLASGRRDEQFF. The DNA of the CDR3 is TGTGCCAGCAGCTTAGCCAGCGGGAGGAGGGATGAGCAGTTCTTC. This chain links TRBV7-6 with TRBJ2-1, with 9 positions matching TRBD2. Trimming at V came to 0 bases and at J to 8 bases, leaving 5 bases not matched to a gene. The CDR3 extends over 15 amino acids. Germline CDR1 is SGHVS and CDR2 is FNYEAQ.

This clone has just one count. The chain is built from TRBV9 and TRBJ2-1; maybe TRBD1 (5 bases). V lost 0 bases, J lost 8 bases, and 12 bases lay in between. The CDR3 is made up of 14 amino acids. Per the germline V gene, CDR1 is SGDLS and CDR2 is YYNGEE. CDR3 nucleotides: TGTGCCAGCAGCGTAGGTGTGCAGGGCGATGAGCAGTTCTTC. Residues: CASSVGVQGDEQFF.

The chain couples TRBV19 to TRBJ2-3; 14 bases are a match to TRBD2. CDR1 is LNHDA, CDR2 SQIVND, per germline (reference sequence). Trimming cost V 5 bases and J 5 bases; bases outside gene matches: 12. The CDR3 has 18 amino acids. The CDR3 nucleotides read TGTGCCAGTAGTGCCCCGGGACTAGCGGGAGTGAGGGGAGATACGCAGTATTTT. Its protein is CASSAPGLAGVRGDTQYF.

The chain has TRBV6-1 and TRBJ2-7; TRBD1 aligns across 7 bases. Trimming removed 3 bases from V and 3 bases from J; junction bases left unmatched: 11. CDR3 length: 16 residues. Germline V CDR1 and CDR2: MNHNS, SASEGT. The CDR3 region is CASSDSFGTANYEQYF. The CDR3, as DNA: TGTGCCAGCAGTGATTCCTTCGGGACAGCTAACTACGAGCAGTACTTC.

In DNA, the CDR3 is TGTGCCAGCACAGATAGCGGGAGCAAAGTTGAGCAGTTCTTC. It yields the protein CASTDSGSKVEQFF. The rearrangement links TRBV5-4 to TRBJ2-1, with 9 bases lining up with TRBD2. Germline loops: CDR1 SGHNT, CDR2 YYREEE (reference sequence). The CDR3 extends over 14 amino acids. Losses at the gene ends were 6 bases for V and 9 bases for J; bases not matched to a gene: 10.

The V gene is TRBV5-4, the J gene TRBJ2-2; the D gene is possibly TRBD2 (5 bases). The V gene's germline CDR1 is SGHNT and CDR2 YYREEE (reference sequence). CDR3 size: 15 residues. V shed 0 bases and J shed 2 bases, with 8 bases lying between them. This CDR3 reads CASSLAGTNTGELFF. The CDR3 region has the DNA TGTGCCAGCAGCTTGGCGGGAACCAACACCGGGGAGCTGTTTTTT.

This clone turned up a few times. The chain employs TRBV10-3 and TRBJ2-1, with 7 bases identical to TRBD1. Germline CDR1 is ENHRY and CDR2 is SYGVKD. With 6 bases clipped from V and 8 bases from J, the junction kept 10 bases outside the gene matches. There are 14 residues in the CDR3. CDR3 sequence (DNA): TGTGCCATCAGGTCCGACAGGGTGAAAGATGAGCAGTTCTTC. It is translated as CAIRSDRVKDEQFF.

The chain has TRBV2 and TRBJ2-7; D might be TRBD2 (6 bases). Trimming took off 8 bases at V and 4 bases at J, with 9 bases between the two ends. The CDR3 consists of 11 residues. Looked up from germline, CDR1 is SNHLY and CDR2 is FYNNEI. This chain's CDR3 is CASQEGYEQYF. In nucleotides, the CDR3 is TGTGCCAGCCAGGAGGGGTACGAGCAGTACTTC. The whole variable domain, remainder taken from reference TRBV2 and TRBJ2-7, is EPEVTQTPSHQVTQMGQEVILRCVPISNHLYFYWYRQILGQKVEFLVSFYNNEISEKSEIFDDQFSVERPDGSNFTLKIRSTKLEDSAMYFCASQEGYEQYFGPGTRLTVT.

About this clone itself: At one end, the junction sequence differs from germline, possibly due to a read error. This chain connects TRBV11-2 to TRBJ1-3; 9 nucleotides agree with TRBD1. Per germline, CDR1 SGHAT and CDR2 FQNNGV. The CDR3 is 13 amino acids. In nucleotides, the CDR3 is TGTGCCAGCAGCTTAGGGACAGGGGCTACAACACATTTT. Protein: CASSLGTGATTHF.

This chain joins TRBV27 and TRBJ2-7; 10 bases are shared with TRBD2. V was pared by 5 bases and J by 1 base, with 2 bases of the junction left unmatched. Per the germline V gene, CDR1 is MNHEY and CDR2 is SMNVEV (reference sequence). There are 14 residues in the CDR3. CDR3 coding DNA: TGTGCCAGCAGTCCACTAGCGGGGTCCTACGAGCAGTACTTC. Translating gives CASSPLAGSYEQYF.

V and J are TRBV6-5 and TRBJ2-5; no reliable D call. This CDR3 is 15 amino acids long. V was pared by 0 bases and J by 0 bases, with 8 bases between. CDR1 and CDR2 (germline): MNHEY, SVGAGI. The CDR3 DNA reads TGTGCCAGCAGTTACTCGAACGGGTACCAAGAGACCCAGTACTTC. Its protein product is CASSYSNGYQETQYF.

This clone is medium-sized in the sample. The chain links TRBV4-1 to TRBJ2-3, with D tentatively TRBD2 (5 bases). The CDR3 is made up of 15 amino acids. CDR1 is MGHRA, CDR2 YSYEKL, per germline. V was shortened by 0 bases and J by 4 bases, with 11 bases between the two germline ends. CDR3: CASSQDGRAADTQYF. As DNA, the CDR3 is TGCGCCAGCAGCCAAGACGGGCGGGCTGCAGATACGCAGTATTTT.